This TCR beta chain was obtained from a study of neurological immune-mediated disorders. Study-wide results and limits: None of the CDR3 amino acid sequences of expanded clones were shared across subjects, and this suggested private repertoires in all groups.

TCRdb reprocessed the 5' RACE reads via MiXCR and lists one record per CDR3 protein. The sample includes about 55,000 distinct CDR3 sequences, about 4.2% seen only once; the top ten take roughly 2%. The sorted libraries were prepared using around 980,000 CD4+ or CD8+ T cells that had themselves been sorted. This clonotype was counted at least ten times. What it recognizes is unknown. The TCR sequence derives from a middle-aged woman with multiple sclerosis. The specimen sequenced was CD4+ T cells from blood.

The CDR3 region is CASSLFGGRSNQPQHF. The CDR3 nucleotides read TGTGCCAGCAGCTTGTTCGGGGGCCGGAGCAATCAGCCCCAGCATTTT. V usage is TRBV5-6 and J usage is TRBJ1-5; tentatively, D is TRBD1 (6 bases). The CDR3 is 16 residues long. With 1 base removed from V and 1 base from J, the gap between germline ends came to 12 bases. Germline CDR1 SGHDT, CDR2 YYEEEE.